This T cell receptor (beta chain) was obtained from a study of T-cell memory formation after mild COVID-19. At the level of the study: In these data, TCR clusters were largely donor specific.

This clonotype was picked up many times. V was cut by 2 bases and J by 2 bases, with 12 bases left in between. This CDR3 region has 15 residues. TCRdb processed the 5' RACE reads anew with MiXCR; each CDR3 protein has one entry. The sample holds about 250,000 distinct CDR3 sequences, approximately 15% seen once. Sequenced: PBMCs or a T cell subset sorted from them (not recorded which). This TCR came from an adult woman who had mild COVID-19 (a few samples of this study predate the infection). Cell type and time point are not known. V is TRBV12-3 or TRBV12-4 and J is TRBJ1-1, with a weak D call TRBD1 (5 bases). CDR3 nucleotide sequence: TGTGCCAGCAGTTTACGCAGACAGCTCAACACTGAAGCTTTCTTT. Amino acid sequence: CASSLRRQLNTEAFF.